The 27 T cell receptor beta chains listed next were all sequenced from one sample in a study of cytomegalovirus exposure and HLA in healthy donors. Primers for the PCR totalled 60 Vbeta and 13 Jbeta. The repertoire was sequenced with immunoSEQ multiplex PCR; TCRdb's copy has only in-frame clones and lacks some. The data contain approximately 110,000 clones, roughly 70% of them singletons. Sequenced sample: PBMCs. The receptors here all came from a middle-aged man in good health and CMV-seronegative.

The rearrangement links TRBV5-6 to TRBJ2-4; a weak D match, TRBD1 (5 bases). The V and J ends lost 1 base and 0 bases respectively, with 11 bases between them. Per germline, CDR1 SGHDT and CDR2 YYEEEE. This CDR3 is 16 amino acids long. The CDR3 bases are TGTGCCAGCAGCTTGCTAGGGGAACTAGCCAAAAACATTCAGTACTTC. Amino acids: CASSLLGELAKNIQYF.

The V and J genes are TRBV28 and TRBJ2-7; D not certain. The CDR3 sequence is 18 residues long. V lost 6 bases and J lost 0, with 24 bases in between. In germline, CDR1 is MDHEN, CDR2 SYDVKM. CDR3 DNA: TGTGCCAGCAGGCAATGGTCCCAGGCAGGTCGTAGCTCCTACGAGCAGTACTTC. This translates into CASRQWSQAGRSSYEQYF.

This clone was observed once. The junction shows a germline mismatch at one end, possibly a read error. This chain connects TRBV18 to TRBJ1-1; D not certain. Looked up from germline, CDR1 is KGHSH and CDR2 is LQKENI. This CDR3 spans 14 amino acids. The CDR3 nucleotides are TGTGCCAGCTCCCCACCTCCCTCGGTTACTGAAGCTTTCTTT. This translates into CASSPPPSVTEAFF.

The chain employs TRBV29-1 and TRBJ2-4; D might be TRBD1 (6 bases). The length of the CDR3 is 15 residues. Trimming stripped 4 bases from V and 4 bases from J, with 17 bases between. The V gene's germline CDR1 is SQVTM and CDR2 ANQGSEA. The CDR3 DNA is TGCAGCGTTGGGGGGCCAGGCCTACCGAAAAACATTCAGTACTTC. It encodes CSVGGPGLPKNIQYF. The full variable domain, its missing parts supplied by reference TRBV29-1 and TRBJ2-4, is SAVISQKPSRDICQRGTSLTIQCQVDSQVTMMFWYRQQPGQSLTLIATANQGSEATYESGFVIDKFPISRPNLTFSTLTVSNMSPEDSSIYLCSVGGPGLPKNIQYFGAGTRLSVL.

The chain uses TRBV15 and TRBJ1-1; no clear D. CDR3 length: 15 residues. The germline CDR1 and CDR2 sequences are LNHNV and YYDKDF (reference sequence). Trimming left V 0 bases short and J 0 bases short, with 8 bases between. CDR3 bases: TGTGCCACCAGCAGAGATAAATGGCTGAACACTGAAGCTTTCTTT. Translating gives CATSRDKWLNTEAFF.

The sample holds a few counts of this clone. The rearrangement uses TRBV4-3 and TRBJ2-1, with TRBD2 identical over 12 bases. The CDR3 covers 16 residues. Germline CDR1 is LGHNA and CDR2 is YSLEER. V gave up 1 base and J gave up 8 bases; unmatched junction bases: 6. CDR3 protein: CASSQGAASGRDEQFF. The DNA of the CDR3 is TGCGCCAGCAGCCAAGGGGCGGCTAGCGGGAGGGATGAGCAGTTCTTC.

The genes are TRBV10-3 and TRBJ1-5; 8 bases map to TRBD1. Per the germline V gene, CDR1 is ENHRY and CDR2 is SYGVKD. This CDR3 spans 14 amino acids. J gave up 7 bases and V 6 bases, and 8 bases lay outside the gene matches. The DNA for the CDR3 is TGTGCCATCAGCGTGACAGGGGACGGGCAGCCCCAGCATTTT. The encoded protein is CAISVTGDGQPQHF.

The V call is TRBV30, the J call TRBJ2-5; the D gene is possibly TRBD1 (7 bases). The CDR3 covers 17 residues. V was clipped by 1 base and J by 1 base, with 19 bases between them. The germline CDR1 and CDR2 sequences are GTSNPN and SVGIG (reference sequence). CDR3 nucleotide sequence: TGTGCCTGGAGTGGGGCCAGGGGGGTCTTGGGCCAAGAGACCCAGTACTTC. The encoded protein is CAWSGARGVLGQETQYF.

This clone has just a few counts. The CDR3 nucleotides read TGTGCCAGCATTGAGAGGGAGACAGGGGGCCACACAGATACGCAGTATTTT. This encodes CASIERETGGHTDTQYF. The chain couples TRBV2 to TRBJ2-3, with TRBD1 matching over 10 bases. Germline V gene lookup returns CDR1 SNHLY and CDR2 FYNNEI. CDR3 size: 17 residues. Trimming cost V 7 bases and J 2 bases; bases outside gene matches: 12.

CDR3 region: CASSLFDSRASYEQYF. As DNA, the CDR3 is TGTGCCAGCAGCTTATTTGACAGTCGAGCTTCCTACGAGCAGTACTTC. The chain couples TRBV7-9 to TRBJ2-7; D is perhaps TRBD1 (5 bases). The CDR3 is 16 residues long. In germline, CDR1 is SEHNR, CDR2 FQNEAQ (reference sequence). Deletions cut 2 bases from V and 1 base from J, with 15 bases between.

The chain has TRBV2 and TRBJ1-5, with 12 bases identical to TRBD1. Trimming removed 6 bases from V and 2 bases from J; junction bases left unmatched: 5. This CDR3 spans 16 amino acids. The germline V gene has CDR1 SNHLY and CDR2 FYNNEI. CDR3 amino acids: CASRGTGGAGNQPQHF. CDR3 in DNA: TGTGCCAGCAGAGGGACAGGGGGCGCGGGCAATCAGCCCCAGCATTTT.

The V and J genes are TRBV28 and TRBJ1-3; D is unclear. The CDR3 is 11 residues long. Per germline, CDR1 MDHEN and CDR2 SYDVKM. CDR3 coding DNA: TGTGGGGCCGTCTCTGGAAACACCATATATTTT. This gives the protein CGAVSGNTIYF.

This clone was seen a handful of times. The chain joins TRBV5-4 to TRBJ2-5, with a possible D match to TRBD2 (7 bases). This CDR3 has 15 amino acids. CDR1 is SGHNT, CDR2 YYREEE, per germline (reference sequence). Between the trimmed V and J ends, which lost 4 bases and 4 bases, there was a span of 17 bases. The CDR3 loop is CASSPGGGRGETQYF. CDR3 nucleotides: TGTGCCAGCAGCCCGGGGGGCGGGAGAGGAGAGACCCAGTACTTC.

The J gene is TRBJ1-2, the V gene TRBV29-1; D is unresolved. The CDR3 has 15 residues. CDR1 and CDR2 from the germline V gene are SQVTM and ANQGSEA. V lost 3 bases, J lost 6 bases, and 20 bases lay in between. The CDR3: CSVESGSPLRNGYTF. For the CDR3, the DNA is TGCAGCGTTGAGTCGGGTTCCCCCTTGAGGAATGGCTACACCTTC.

The gene calls are TRBV5-1 and TRBJ2-7; 9 bases agree with TRBD1. Germline CDR1 reads SGHRS; CDR2 reads YFSETQ. V lost 4 bases to trimming and J lost 3 bases; unmatched junction nucleotides: 5. The CDR3 has 14 amino acids. CDR3 sequence: CASSGGQGDYEQYF. The CDR3 coding sequence is TGCGCCAGCAGCGGGGGACAGGGAGACTACGAGCAGTACTTC.

The chain employs TRBV11-3 and TRBJ1-2, with 10 bases identical to TRBD1. The germline CDR1 and CDR2 sequences are SGHNT and YENEEA. Trimming took 3 bases from V and 3 from J; bases not matched to a gene: 7. CDR3 size: 16 residues. The CDR3 bases are TGTGCCAGCAGCTTGCAAAGGACAGGGGGTGACTATGGCTACACCTTC. It codes for CASSLQRTGGDYGYTF.

This rearrangement joins TRBV30 to TRBJ2-1; TRBD2 matches at 9 bases. Germline CDR1 GTSNPN, CDR2 SVGIG (reference sequence). V was clipped by 0 bases and J by 12 bases; unmatched bases: 9. This CDR3 contains 14 residues. The CDR3 bases are TGTGCCTGGAGTGTACTTGGCGGGAGGGGAGGGCAGTTCTTC. This codes for CAWSVLGGRGGQFF. Full variable domain (rest looked up from reference TRBV30 and TRBJ2-1): SQTIHQWPATLVQPVGSPLSLECTVEGTSNPNLYWYRQAAGRGLQLLFYSVGIGQISSEVPQNLSASRPQDRQFILSSKKLLLSDSGFYLCAWSVLGGRGGQFFGPGTRLTVL.

The J gene is TRBJ2-3, the V gene TRBV11-3, with D possibly matching TRBD2 (5 bases). Trimming shortened V by 3 bases and J by 6 bases, and 19 bases separated the two germline ends. The CDR3 has 16 amino acids. Germline values: CDR1 SGHNT, CDR2 YENEEA. The CDR3 nucleotides are TGTGCCAGCAGCTTCCTTCTAGCCTCATATGGGGATACGCAGTATTTT. It translates to CASSFLLASYGDTQYF.

V and J are TRBV4-2 and TRBJ2-2; 12 bases match TRBD1. The CDR3 has 17 amino acids. V gave up 3 bases and J gave up 4 bases; unmatched junction bases: 6. CDR1 and CDR2 (germline): LGHNA, YNFKEQ. The CDR3 protein is CASSQGQGALGTGELFF. CDR3 DNA sequence: TGTGCCAGCAGCCAGGGACAGGGGGCGCTCGGCACCGGGGAGCTGTTTTTT.

The chain is built from TRBV5-6 and TRBJ2-3; 8 bases match TRBD1. Germline V gene data show CDR1 as SGHDT and CDR2 as YYEEEE. Losses at the gene ends were 0 bases for V and 0 bases for J; bases not matched to a gene: 6. This CDR3 is 17 amino acids long. CDR3 nucleotides: TGTGCCAGCAGCTTGGACACAGGGGGTCCTAGCACAGATACGCAGTATTTT. It yields the protein CASSLDTGGPSTDTQYF.

Here the CDR3 DNA reads TGCGCCAGCAGCCCCCGCGCCATGAACACTGAAGCTTTCTTT. Protein product: CASSPRAMNTEAFF. The V gene is TRBV5-1, the J gene TRBJ1-1; D not certain. Germline V lookup: CDR1 SGHRS, CDR2 YFSETQ. V was cut by 4 bases and J by 0 bases, with 10 bases left in between. The CDR3 is 14 amino acids.

V gene TRBV19 combines with J gene TRBJ2-2; a possible D gene is TRBD1 (6 bases). Germline V lookup: CDR1 LNHDA, CDR2 SQIVND (reference sequence). Deletions cut 5 bases from V and 0 bases from J, with 13 bases between. The CDR3 runs to 16 residues. CDR3 loop: CASSRTGTTNTGELFF. The DNA of the CDR3 is TGTGCCAGTAGTCGCACCGGGACAACGAACACCGGGGAGCTGTTTTTT.

This chain connects TRBV7-6 to TRBJ1-1; no firm D call. The V and J ends lost 8 bases and 3 bases respectively, with 10 bases between them. Per the germline V gene, CDR1 is SGHVS and CDR2 is FNYEAQ. CDR3 length: 12 residues. The CDR3 DNA follows: TGTGCCAGCGGATTCGGGGACACTGAAGCTTTCTTT. It is translated as CASGFGDTEAFF.

This clone has more than one count but fewer than ten. The V and J genes are TRBV7-2 and TRBJ2-7; TRBD1 matches 7 bases. CDR1 and CDR2 from the germline V gene are SGHTA and FQGNSA. The CDR3 has 13 residues. V shed 7 bases, J shed 6 bases, and the junction held 9 bases outside the gene matches. The chain's CDR3 is CASTLFSGGEQYF. The CDR3 DNA sequence: TGTGCCAGCACTCTTTTCTCAGGGGGCGAGCAGTACTTC.

A few counts support this clone. The V gene is TRBV28, the J gene TRBJ2-2; 10 bases match TRBD1. The ends lost 7 bases at V and 5 bases at J; junction bases unmatched: 10. CDR3 size: 16 residues. Germline V gene data show CDR1 as MDHEN and CDR2 as SYDVKM. The CDR3 DNA sequence: TGTGCCAGCACCGATCGGGACAGGGGAGGGACCGGGGAGCTGTTTTTT. Protein: CASTDRDRGGTGELFF. Full variable domain (outside the CDR3, taken from reference TRBV28 and TRBJ2-2): DVKVTQSSRYLVKRTGEKVFLECVQDMDHENMFWYRQDPGLGLRLIYFSYDVKMKEKGDIPEGYSVSREKKERFSLILESASTNQTSMYLCASTDRDRGGTGELFFGEGSRLTVL.

The chain joins TRBV5-1 to TRBJ2-1; 7 nucleotides line up with TRBD1. The CDR3 loop spans 14 amino acids. V lost 4 bases, J lost 8 bases, and 9 bases stayed unmatched. CDR1 is SGHRS and CDR2 is YFSETQ in the germline V gene. CDR3 coding DNA: TGCGCCAGCAGCACATCGACAGGGTTCGATGAGCAGTTCTTC. Translated, it gives CASSTSTGFDEQFF.

This clone was counted a single time. The genes are TRBV6-1 and TRBJ1-5, with 7 bases matching TRBD1. The V gene's germline CDR1 is MNHNS and CDR2 SASEGT. The CDR3 loop spans 15 amino acids. Trimming at V came to 6 bases and at J to 1 base, leaving 6 bases not matched to a gene. The chain's CDR3 is CASRVQGTSNQPQHF. The CDR3 region has the DNA TGTGCCAGCAGAGTACAGGGGACGAGCAATCAGCCCCAGCATTTT.